The 16 T cell receptor beta chains below were found in one sample sequenced in a study of technical replicates of blood from a handful of donors. Only in-frame clones appear in the TCRdb table, and some are missing; sequencing was by immunoSEQ multiplex PCR. The sample carries fewer than 20,000 clones, about 79% recorded once. The source material was PBMCs. Every receptor here comes from a human donor in good health. Some clones in this sample may be carry-over from other donors' samples.

This clone was observed once. The chain employs TRBV30 and TRBJ1-6, with TRBD1 matching 8 bases. The V segment lost 2 bases and the J segment 11 bases; nucleotides outside the gene matches: 8. This CDR3 has 14 amino acids. Germline values: CDR1 GTSNPN, CDR2 SVGIG (reference sequence). CDR3 sequence reads: CAWSHGQGGTPLHF. The CDR3, as DNA: TGTGCCTGGAGTCATGGACAGGGAGGCACACCCCTCCACTTT.

This clone appeared a single time. The genes are TRBV6-1 and TRBJ2-2, with TRBD1 as a possible D gene (6 bases). V lost 2 bases, J lost 3 bases, and 7 bases lay in between. Per the germline V gene, CDR1 is MNHNS and CDR2 is SASEGT. CDR3 length: 14 amino acids. The CDR3 is CASSEYRDTGELFF. The CDR3 bases are TGTGCCAGCAGTGAATACAGGGACACCGGGGAGCTGTTTTTT.

This clone was counted between two and nine times. The rearrangement joins TRBV30 to TRBJ1-1, with D maybe TRBD1 (6 bases). V dropped 3 bases and J dropped 4 bases, with 15 bases sitting between them. The germline gives CDR1 GTSNPN, CDR2 SVGIG (reference sequence). The CDR3 runs 14 residues. CDR3 DNA: TGTGCCTGGAGGGATAAAGGGGGACCCACTGAAGCTTTCTTT. Protein: CAWRDKGGPTEAFF.

CDR3 sequence (DNA): TGTGCCAGCAGTGAACAGGGACTATGGGATGAGCAGTTCTTC. Translation: CASSEQGLWDEQFF. The genes are TRBV6-1 and TRBJ2-1; 7 positions match TRBD2. Losses at the gene ends were 2 bases for V and 8 bases for J; bases not matched to a gene: 6. The germline CDR1 and CDR2 sequences are MNHNS and SASEGT. This CDR3 is built from 14 residues.

This chain joins TRBV7-2 and TRBJ2-7, with 11 bases identical to TRBD2. This CDR3 has 15 amino acids. The germline V gene has CDR1 SGHTA and CDR2 FQGNSA. With 5 bases clipped from V and 6 bases from J, the junction kept 9 bases outside the gene matches. The CDR3 reads CASSLGASGRFEQYF. The CDR3 region has the DNA TGTGCCAGCAGCCTCGGGGCTAGCGGGAGGTTCGAGCAGTACTTC. Supplemented by reference TRBV7-2 and TRBJ2-7, the full variable domain reads GAGVSQSPSNKVTEKGKDVELRCDPISGHTALYWYRQSLGQGLEFLIYFQGNSAPDKSGLPSDRFSAERTGGSVSTLTIQRTQQEDSAVYLCASSLGASGRFEQYFGPGTRLTVT.

The V call is TRBV18, the J call TRBJ2-1; a possible D gene is TRBD2 (5 bases). Per the germline V gene, CDR1 is KGHSH and CDR2 is LQKENI. V was pared by 3 bases and J by 6 bases, with 12 bases between. This CDR3 is built from 14 residues. The CDR3 sequence: CASSPGLLSNEQFF. The CDR3 DNA is TGTGCCAGCTCACCCGGACTCCTCTCCAATGAGCAGTTCTTC.

The V gene is TRBV10-3, the J gene TRBJ2-5; TRBD1 aligns across 8 bases. Germline-derived CDR1 and CDR2 are ENHRY and SYGVKD. This CDR3 is 15 amino acids long. Trimming took 4 bases from V and 3 from J; bases not matched to a gene: 7. The CDR3 coding sequence is TGTGCCATCAGTGGTCGAGACAGGGGAGAAGAGACCCAGTACTTC. It translates to CAISGRDRGEETQYF.

The CDR3 nucleotides are TGTGCCAGCAGTGAACAGGGGAATGAGCAGTTCTTC. Amino acids: CASSEQGNEQFF. V usage is TRBV28 and J usage is TRBJ2-1; 7 bases are shared with TRBD1. The V segment lost 5 bases and the J segment 7 bases; nucleotides outside the gene matches: 2. This CDR3 has 12 residues. Germline lookup yields CDR1 MDHEN and CDR2 SYDVKM.

This clone was observed a handful of times. CDR3 region: CAIRPSSGNTIYF. CDR3 sequence (DNA): TGTGCCATCCGACCTAGCTCTGGAAACACCATATATTTT. The gene calls are TRBV6-5 and TRBJ1-3; no reliable D call. V was pared by 10 bases and J by 0 bases, with 10 bases between. Germline V lookup: CDR1 MNHEY, CDR2 SVGAGI. The CDR3 has 13 residues.

The chain has TRBV7-6 and TRBJ1-1; TRBD1 aligns across 10 bases. The CDR3 contains 16 residues. Germline V gene lookup returns CDR1 SGHVS and CDR2 FNYEAQ. Losses at the gene ends were 5 bases for V and 1 base for J; bases not matched to a gene: 7. CDR3 DNA: TGTGCCAGCAGCATTAGGACAGGGGGGCAGAACACTGAAGCTTTCTTT. This sequence encodes CASSIRTGGQNTEAFF.

This chain links TRBV21-1 with TRBJ2-7; TRBD2 is the table's D call, not checked against the DNA. TRBV21-1 represents a pseudogene. The CDR3 sequence is 16 residues long. The CDR3: CASSTAVHLGIYEQYF. CDR3 DNA sequence: TGTGCCAGCAGCACAGCAGTTCACCTCGGGATCTACGAGCAGTACTTC.

The V and J genes are TRBV15 and TRBJ1-2, with unresolved D. The germline V and J ends were trimmed by 6 bases and 0 bases, with 11 bases remaining between them. The CDR3 has 14 residues. The germline gives CDR1 LNHNV, CDR2 YYDKDF (reference sequence). CDR3 amino acids: CATRSGGTNYGYTF. The CDR3 bases are TGTGCCACCAGATCCGGAGGGACTAACTATGGCTACACCTTC.

The V call is TRBV30, the J call TRBJ1-4, with TRBD1 matching over 8 bases. Per the germline V gene, CDR1 is GTSNPN and CDR2 is SVGIG (reference sequence). The J segment lost 11 bases and the V segment lost 8 bases, leaving 10 bases of the junction unmatched. CDR3 size: 12 residues. The CDR3 reads CARSGGHGKLFF. CDR3 sequence (DNA): TGTGCCCGGTCAGGGGGCCACGGGAAACTGTTTTTT.

This chain joins TRBV19 and TRBJ1-5; D ambiguous. The germline CDR1 and CDR2 sequences are LNHDA and SQIVND (reference sequence). The CDR3 runs to 14 residues. Trimming took off 1 base at V and 4 bases at J, with 8 bases between the two ends. DNA of the CDR3: TGTGCCAGTAGTATAGGGAGGGCTAATCAGCCCCAGCATTTT. Translated: CASSIGRANQPQHF.

A few counts support this clone. The chain combines TRBV27 with TRBJ1-1; 10 bases line up with TRBD1. The germline CDR1 and CDR2 sequences are MNHEY and SMNVEV (reference sequence). The CDR3 totals 16 residues. V shed 5 bases, J shed 1 base, and the junction held 7 bases outside the gene matches. The CDR3 spells CASSQGQGKRNTEAFF. The CDR3 region has the DNA TGTGCCAGCAGTCAGGGACAGGGGAAACGGAACACTGAAGCTTTCTTT.

The rearrangement uses TRBV10-3 and TRBJ2-1; no clear D. This CDR3 spans 15 amino acids. The germline gives CDR1 ENHRY, CDR2 SYGVKD. Trimming cost V 8 bases and J 5 bases, with 19 bases left between them. CDR3 sequence: CAIGKTAALDNEQFF. The CDR3 DNA reads as TGTGCCATCGGCAAGACCGCGGCCTTGGACAATGAGCAGTTCTTC.